This T cell receptor beta chain was sequenced during a study of vaccination and CD4 T cells after COVID-19. On the study more broadly: Control cultures received a CEFX pool, an HIV-1 Nef pool, or no peptide.

A word on this clonotype: The antigen is unknown.

The J segment lost 1 base and the V segment lost 6 bases, leaving 5 bases of the junction unmatched. Germline-derived CDR1 and CDR2 are ENHRY and SYGVKD. CDR3 length equals 14 residues. The treatment: approximately 9-day PBMC culture with coronavirus spike peptide pools or control peptides (ViraFEST assay). Using peptide pools, antigen-specific T cells were expanded in ViraFEST before TCRs were sequenced. US Alpha, Beta and Delta variants postdated the positive PCR dates, which ran from March to December 2020. Researchers used the Oncomine TCR Beta short-read assay to sequence DNA from cultured CD4+ T cells. TCRdb reprocessed the PCR reads via MiXCR and lists one record per CDR3 protein. The sample contains roughly 16,000 distinct CDR3 sequences, approximately 26% of which appear only once.

This sequence originates from a human donor with COVID-19. Sequenced: cultured CD4+ T cells from blood. This sequence joins TRBV10-3 and TRBJ1-1; TRBD1 aligns across 7 bases. This CDR3 is CAIRGGTANTEAFF. The CDR3 DNA is TGTGCCATCAGAGGGGGCACAGCGAACACTGAAGCTTTCTTT.